The rows below give T cell receptor beta chains drawn from one sample of a study of identical twins. TCRdb redid the calling of the 5' RACE reads with MiXCR, one entry per CDR3 protein. This sample has 500,000 to 650,000 distinct CDR3 sequences, with just over 7% found just once. The same data also contributed to another study, on yellow fever vaccine responses in identical twins.

The sequencing input was PBMCs. The receptors stem from a woman between 18 and 29 years old in good health. Both conserved end residues are trimmed from each CDR3. A D gene is named only where the DNA matches it firmly. The listing skips clone size in some rows; elsewhere it reads once, few, many or a size class.

D gene: NA
CDR3 length: 13
clone size: NA
V gene: TRBV11-2
J gene: TRBJ2-3
CDR3 protein: ASSLGPGLRDTQY

D gene: NA
CDR3 length: 10
clone size: few
V gene: TRBV14
J gene: TRBJ1-2
CDR3 protein: ASSLTGGGYT

D gene: NA
CDR3 length: 12
clone size: few
V gene: TRBV5-1
J gene: TRBJ1-3
CDR3 protein: ASSPDLAGNTIY

D gene: NA
CDR3 length: 14
clone size: few
V gene: TRBV12-3/TRBV12-4
J gene: TRBJ1-1
CDR3 protein: ASSLLGAGLNTEAF

D gene: TRBD1
CDR3 length: 13
clone size: NA
V gene: TRBV10-2
J gene: TRBJ1-1
CDR3 protein: ASSESLTGFSEAF

D gene: NA
CDR3 length: 12
clone size: few
V gene: TRBV5-5
J gene: TRBJ1-2
CDR3 protein: ASSLTGRGYGYT

D gene: TRBD2
CDR3 length: 13
clone size: NA
V gene: TRBV14
J gene: TRBJ2-1
CDR3 protein: ASTPGLALNNEQF

D gene: TRBD2
CDR3 length: 13
clone size: NA
V gene: TRBV28
J gene: TRBJ2-1
CDR3 protein: ASNILAGGRGEQF

D gene: NA
CDR3 length: 10
clone size: few
V gene: TRBV12-3/TRBV12-4
J gene: TRBJ1-4
CDR3 protein: ASRVANEKLF

D gene: TRBD2
CDR3 length: 17
clone size: NA
V gene: TRBV9
J gene: TRBJ2-7
CDR3 protein: ASSPHGRTSGNSDYEQY

D gene: TRBD1
CDR3 length: 14
clone size: NA
V gene: TRBV20-1
J gene: TRBJ1-6
CDR3 protein: SAIDRGRARDSPLH

D gene: NA
CDR3 length: 11
clone size: many
V gene: TRBV3-1
J gene: TRBJ2-5
CDR3 protein: ASSRWEEETQY

D gene: NA
CDR3 length: 11
clone size: NA
V gene: TRBV5-5
J gene: TRBJ1-1
CDR3 protein: ASSPSFGTEAF

D gene: NA
CDR3 length: 13
clone size: many
V gene: TRBV20-1
J gene: TRBJ2-1
CDR3 protein: SATPASARGVEQF

D gene: TRBD1
CDR3 length: 13
clone size: few
V gene: TRBV6-1
J gene: TRBJ2-1
CDR3 protein: ASRVPGQGVIEQF

D gene: NA
CDR3 length: 9
clone size: few
V gene: TRBV3-1
J gene: TRBJ1-3
CDR3 protein: ASSQRNTIY